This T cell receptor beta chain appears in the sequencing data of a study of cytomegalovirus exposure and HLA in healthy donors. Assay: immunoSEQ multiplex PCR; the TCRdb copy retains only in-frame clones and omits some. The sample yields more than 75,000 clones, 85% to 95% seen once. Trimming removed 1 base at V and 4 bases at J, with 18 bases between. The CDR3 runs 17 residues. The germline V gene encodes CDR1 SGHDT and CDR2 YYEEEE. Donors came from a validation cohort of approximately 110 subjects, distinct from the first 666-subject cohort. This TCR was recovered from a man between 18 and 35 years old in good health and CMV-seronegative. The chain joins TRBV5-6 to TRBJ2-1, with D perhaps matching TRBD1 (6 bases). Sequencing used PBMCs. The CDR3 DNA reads TGTGCCAGCAGCTTGCGTCTCGGGCAGGGGAGATACAATGAGCAGTTCTTC. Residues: CASSLRLGQGRYNEQFF.